This T cell receptor beta chain appears in the sequencing data of a study of early T cells in non-severe SARS-CoV-2 infection. There are 16 residues in the CDR3. Trimming removed 6 bases at V and 0 bases at J, with 17 bases between. Individual cDNA molecules were tagged with unique molecular identifiers, the study reported. TCRdb ran MiXCR on the 5' RACE reads and lists one entry per CDR3 protein. Of 90,000 to 100,000 distinct CDR3 sequences listed, over 10% are singletons. This receptor was taken from an adult who was a healthcare worker with PCR-confirmed SARS-CoV-2 infection or an uninfected control (not recorded which). The sequenced sample was whole blood. The chain combines TRBV12-3 or TRBV12-4 with TRBJ2-5, with D possibly matching TRBD1 (7 bases). The CDR3 DNA reads as TGTGCCAGCAGACCTGACAGGGAGGCCCACCAAGAGACCCAGTACTTC. Translation: CASRPDREAHQETQYF.